The TCR beta chain under discussion was sequenced for a study of OX40 agonist ivuxolimab in advanced cancers. The wider study: As their treatment, patients were administered ivuxolimab, an agonistic anti-OX40 (CD134) antibody. A partial response was reached by three patients: one with hepatocellular carcinoma and two with cutaneous melanoma. Hepatocellular carcinoma, melanoma, renal cell or head and neck cancer occurred in dose-escalation patients. Whole-study results and caveats: Relative to CD4+ cells, CD8+ T cells on average had more expanded clones.

This table comes from immunoSEQ multiplex PCR, and its TCRdb copy is limited to in-frame clones, with some not included. The repertoire holds about 58,000 clones, with 80% to 90% as singletons. J gave up 7 bases and V 6 bases, and 6 bases lay outside the gene matches. The CDR3 sequence is 14 residues long. Germline loops: CDR1 SGHTA, CDR2 FQGNSA. In this sample, this clone turned up a few times. Its matching antigen is unknown. The chain employs TRBV7-2 and TRBJ2-3, with TRBD2 matching over 11 bases. The TCR sequence derives from an adult with an advanced solid tumor such as melanoma, head and neck, liver or kidney cancer. The sample consisted of CD4+ or CD8+ T cells sorted from blood, taken in a trial of the OX40 agonist ivuxolimab. The chain's CDR3 is CASSHSGGEYTQYF. The CDR3 DNA follows: TGTGCCAGCAGTCATAGCGGGGGGGAATATACGCAGTATTTT.